This T cell receptor (beta chain) was sequenced during a study of blood T cell repertoires in COVID-19. In the source study's methods: The assay estimated nucleated cells by amplifying reference gene primers. Libraries were prepared by immunoSEQ multiplex PCR; TCRdb keeps only in-frame clonotypes and omits some of them. V and J calls and clone size follow that table, whereas D and trimming were derived from the DNA. The data show a few hundred thousand clones, around 84% seen once. CDR3 length: 18 amino acids. The V end was cut by 6 bases, the J end by 7 bases, with 27 bases between. In germline, CDR1 is LNHDA, CDR2 SQIVND (reference sequence). Those enrolled, adults aged roughly 18 to 100 years, came from 25 or so US areas. Individuals in the exposed group had encountered a COVID-19 case within 2 weeks preceding study entry.

This chain connects TRBV19 to TRBJ2-2; D remains ambiguous. The origin of this receptor is a woman aged 45-65 years who had been exposed to COVID-19. The sample was PBMCs or T cells enriched from blood (not recorded which). The CDR3 region is CASRSFSDSHLPGGELFF. The CDR3 coding sequence is TGTGCCAGTAGAAGCTTCTCAGACTCCCACCTCCCGGGCGGGGAGCTGTTTTTT. Full variable domain (rest looked up from reference TRBV19 and TRBJ2-2): DGGITQSPKYLFRKEGQNVTLSCEQNLNHDAMYWYRQDPGQGLRLIYYSQIVNDFQKGDIAEGYSVSREKKESFPLTVTSAQKNPTAFYLCASRSFSDSHLPGGELFFGEGSRLTVL.